These T cell receptor beta chains were read from a single sample in a study of CD8+CD57+ T cells in acquired aplastic anemia. TCRdb reprocessed the reads via MiXCR and lists one record per CDR3 protein. The sample has some 290,000 distinct CDR3 sequences; 55% to 60% are singletons. Input material: sorted CD4+, CD8+, or CD8+CD57+ T cells (not recorded which) from PBMCs. These receptors were taken from a human donor with severe aplastic anemia or a healthy control (not recorded which). Each CDR3 is given with its conserved first and last residue. The order of the fields is clone size, D gene, V gene, J gene, CDR3 DNA, CDR3 protein. A D gene is named only where the DNA matches it firmly. Rows give clone size only sometimes, using once, few, many, or a class for an expanded clone.

size: NA
D: NA
V: TRBV20-1
J: TRBJ2-7
DNA: TGCAGTGCCAAACAGGGCTACGAGCAGTACTTC
CDR3: CSAKQGYEQYF

size: NA
D: TRBD2
V: TRBV7-3
J: TRBJ2-1
DNA: TGTGCCAGCAGCCGAACGGCGGGAGCATCAAATGAGCAGTTCTTC
CDR3: CASSRTAGASNEQFF

size: NA
D: NA
V: TRBV24-1
J: TRBJ1-5
DNA: TGTGCCACCAGTGGGGGATGGGGAAATCAGCCCCAGCATTTT
CDR3: CATSGGWGNQPQHF

size: few
D: NA
V: TRBV9
J: TRBJ2-2
DNA: TGTGCCAGCAGCCCCGCCTTGAACACCGGGGAGCTGTTTTTT
CDR3: CASSPALNTGELFF

size: NA
D: TRBD1
V: TRBV7-9
J: TRBJ1-2
DNA: TGTGCCAGCAGACAGACAGGGTTGGATGGCTACACCTTC
CDR3: CASRQTGLDGYTF

size: NA
D: NA
V: TRBV20-1
J: TRBJ1-1
DNA: TGCAGTGCCCCGAGGGGGGGGAAAGGCACTGAAGCTTTCTTT
CDR3: CSAPRGGKGTEAFF

size: few
D: NA
V: TRBV2
J: TRBJ2-5
DNA: TGTGCCAGCAGTGTCAGGGGTGCAGAGACCCAGTACTTC
CDR3: CASSVRGAETQYF

size: few
D: TRBD1
V: TRBV20-1
J: TRBJ2-7
DNA: TGCAGTGCTAGACAGGGGGCGAGGTACGAGCAGTACTTC
CDR3: CSARQGARYEQYF

size: NA
D: TRBD1
V: TRBV5-1
J: TRBJ2-7
DNA: TGCGCCAGCCGAATTTCCGGGACAGGGACCTACGAGCAGTACTTC
CDR3: CASRISGTGTYEQYF

size: NA
D: NA
V: TRBV5-6
J: TRBJ2-2
DNA: TGTGCCAGCAGCCGAAGGGGGGAGTTAGGGGAGCTGTTTTTT
CDR3: CASSRRGELGELFF

size: many
D: TRBD1
V: TRBV5-1
J: TRBJ1-1
DNA: TGCGCCAGCAGCAGATCCGGGACAGCGAACACTGAAGCTTTCTTT
CDR3: CASSRSGTANTEAFF

size: NA
D: NA
V: TRBV20-1
J: TRBJ1-6
DNA: TGCAGTGCTAGAGATCTCGGGAGCCGGAATTCACCCCTCCACTTT
CDR3: CSARDLGSRNSPLHF

size: NA
D: NA
V: TRBV12-3/TRBV12-4
J: TRBJ2-7
DNA: TGTGCCAGCAGCGTAGGGGATTACGATCAGTACTTC
CDR3: CASSVGDYDQYF

size: NA
D: NA
V: TRBV12-3/TRBV12-4
J: TRBJ1-5
DNA: TGTGCCAGCAGTTTAATTGAGAATCAGCCCCAGCATTTT
CDR3: CASSLIENQPQHF

size: many
D: TRBD1
V: TRBV28
J: TRBJ2-3
DNA: TGTGCCAGCAGTTCAACCAGGGGGTATGGCACAGATACGCAGTATTTT
CDR3: CASSSTRGYGTDTQYF